This is a list of T cell receptor beta chains from one sample in a study of technical replicates of blood from a handful of donors. Clones were read by immunoSEQ multiplex PCR, and TCRdb kept only the in-frame ones, dropping some. Of roughly 90,000 clones detected, 90% to 97% appear once; the ten largest clones hold 0.36%. Sequencing used T cells isolated from PBMCs. These receptors all come from a human donor in good health. CDR3s include the opening cysteine and the closing phenylalanine or tryptophan. A D gene is named only where the DNA matches it firmly. Clone size is given for some rows only: seen once, a few or many times, or a class if the clone is expanded.

cdr3_aa cdr3_nt j_call d_call v_call clone_size
CAISGTGLTEQYF TGTGCCATCAGTGGGACAGGGTTAACCGAGCAGTACTTC TRBJ2-7 TRBD1 TRBV10-3 .
CASGSGTSGPGTQYF TGCGCCAGCGGATCCGGGACTAGCGGACCTGGAACGCAGTATTTT TRBJ2-3 TRBD2 TRBV10-1 .
CASSLDGGPREQFF TGTGCCAGCAGCTTAGATGGCGGCCCAAGGGAGCAGTTCTTC TRBJ2-1 . TRBV7-9 .
CASSQQVSGNTIYF TGTGCCAGCAGCCAACAGGTCTCTGGAAACACCATATATTTT TRBJ1-3 . TRBV7-9 once
CASSQVRLEETQYF TGTGCCAGCAGCCAAGTCCGGCTAGAAGAGACCCAGTACTTC TRBJ2-5 . TRBV4-2 .
CAWSEGYSNQPQHF TGTGCCTGGAGCGAGGGTTATAGCAATCAGCCCCAGCATTTT TRBJ1-5 . TRBV30 .
CASSYTGADEKLFF TGTGCCAGCAGTTACACAGGGGCAGATGAAAAACTGTTTTTT TRBJ1-4 TRBD1 TRBV6-5 .
CASSYRAGTGVYEQYF TGTGCCAGCAGTTATCGCGCCGGGACAGGGGTCTACGAGCAGTACTTC TRBJ2-7 TRBD1 TRBV11-3 few
CASSQAGLLPSDTQYF TGCGCCAGCAGCCAAGCGGGACTCCTACCTTCAGATACGCAGTATTTT TRBJ2-3 . TRBV4-1 .
CASSLAVSIRYEQYF TGTGCCAGCAGCTTGGCTGTTTCAATTAGATACGAGCAGTACTTC TRBJ2-7 . TRBV5-8 .
CASSYLGVGELFF TGTGCCAGCAGTTACCTAGGTGTCGGGGAGCTGTTTTTT TRBJ2-2 . TRBV6-6 .
CASSLNYYEQFF TGCGCCAGCAGCCTTAACTATTATGAGCAGTTCTTC TRBJ2-1 . TRBV5-1 .
CAALPGRYEQYF TGTGCCGCCCTACCCGGGAGATACGAGCAGTACTTC TRBJ2-7 . TRBV7-3 .
CASSLKTGVNEKLFF TGTGCCAGCAGCTTAAAGACAGGGGTCAATGAAAAACTGTTTTTT TRBJ1-4 TRBD1 TRBV11-2 .
CASSSVDRGYEQYF TGTGCCAGCAGCTCGGTTGACAGGGGCTACGAGCAGTACTTC TRBJ2-7 TRBD1 TRBV5-4 .
CASSFGASGIFSYEQYF TGCGCCAGCAGCTTCGGGGCTAGCGGGATTTTTTCCTACGAGCAGTACTTC TRBJ2-7 TRBD2 TRBV5-1 .
CASSGRTGGDNYGYTF TGTGCCAGCAGCGGCCGGACAGGGGGCGATAACTATGGCTACACCTTC TRBJ1-2 TRBD1 TRBV9 .
CASSQTDRGQPQHF TGCGCCAGCAGCCAAACGGACAGGGGACAGCCCCAGCATTTT TRBJ1-5 TRBD1 TRBV4-1 .
CASSVGPGGAHIQYF TGTGCCAGCAGCGTTGGGCCGGGAGGGGCCCACATTCAGTACTTC TRBJ2-4 TRBD2 TRBV9 .
CASSPRGRGHNEQFF TGTGCCAGCAGCCCGCGGGGGAGGGGCCACAATGAGCAGTTCTTC TRBJ2-1 TRBD2 TRBV14 .
CASSAGQGGTQYF TGTGCCAGCAGCGCCGGACAGGGAGGTACGCAGTATTTT TRBJ2-3 TRBD1 TRBV11-2 once
CASSRVAGLNEQFF TGTGCCAGCAGCCGCGTAGCGGGGCTCAATGAGCAGTTCTTC TRBJ2-1 TRBD2 TRBV27 .
CASTTVNEAFF TGTGCCAGTACGACAGTAAATGAAGCTTTCTTT TRBJ1-1 . TRBV28 once
CASSLAAGQVNYEQYF TGTGCCAGCAGCTTGGCCGCAGGACAGGTTAACTACGAGCAGTACTTC TRBJ2-7 TRBD1 TRBV5-5 .
CASSFEDYTEAFF TGTGCCAGCAGTTTTGAGGACTATACTGAAGCTTTCTTT TRBJ1-1 . TRBV28 .
CASGRGTGEATQYF TGTGCCAGCGGGAGAGGGACAGGGGAGGCGACCCAGTACTTC TRBJ2-5 TRBD1 TRBV9 once
CAWRDFQETQYF TGTGCCTGGCGGGACTTCCAAGAGACCCAGTACTTC TRBJ2-5 . TRBV30 .
CASSPRQGRSGYTF TGTGCCAGCAGCCCCCGACAGGGTAGGAGCGGCTACACCTTC TRBJ1-2 TRBD1 TRBV5-6 .
CASSRPGLAFTGELFF TGTGCCAGCAGCCGACCGGGACTAGCCTTCACCGGGGAGCTGTTTTTT TRBJ2-2 TRBD2 TRBV7-9 .
CASMGAQGEQYF TGTGCCAGCATGGGGGCCCAGGGCGAGCAGTACTTC TRBJ2-7 . TRBV6-4 .
CASSRAGQNYGYTF TGTGCCAGTAGTAGAGCGGGCCAAAACTATGGCTACACCTTC TRBJ1-2 . TRBV19 .
CAWSHDRGRVGYTF TGTGCCTGGAGTCATGACAGGGGGCGGGTTGGCTACACCTTC TRBJ1-2 TRBD1 TRBV30 .
CASSPRGGGTGIDEQYF TGTGCCAGCTCACCACGCGGAGGTGGGACAGGGATCGACGAGCAGTACTTC TRBJ2-7 TRBD1 TRBV18 .
CASSEYREGYYGYTF TGTGCCAGCAGTGAATACAGGGAGGGGTACTATGGCTACACCTTC TRBJ1-2 . TRBV2 once
CAISVRGGNTIYF TGTGCCATCAGTGTGAGAGGCGGAAACACCATATATTTT TRBJ1-3 . TRBV10-3 .
CASSFDSGSRNEQFF TGTGCCAGCAGTTTTGACAGCGGGAGTAGGAATGAGCAGTTCTTC TRBJ2-1 TRBD2 TRBV6-6 .
CASSLEQGATEAFF TGCGCCAGCAGCTTGGAACAGGGGGCCACTGAAGCTTTCTTT TRBJ1-1 TRBD1 TRBV5-1 .
CSVVGQASTDTQYF TGCAGCGTCGTCGGACAGGCTAGCACAGATACGCAGTATTTT TRBJ2-3 TRBD1 TRBV29-1 .
CASSFAGGDYGYTF TGCGCCAGCAGCTTTGCAGGGGGCGATTATGGCTACACCTTC TRBJ1-2 TRBD1 TRBV5-1 .
CAWSVPLAKNIQYF TGTGCCTGGAGTGTACCACTAGCCAAAAACATTCAGTACTTC TRBJ2-4 . TRBV30 .
CASSPRGGRGYTF TGTGCCAGCAGCCCTAGGGGGGGTCGGGGCTACACCTTC TRBJ1-2 . TRBV11-3 .
CASRGRTVYSGANVLTF TGTGCCAGCAGAGGCAGGACAGTATACTCTGGGGCCAACGTCCTGACTTTC TRBJ2-6 . TRBV14 .
CASRGTGDFNEQFF TGTGCCAGCAGGGGGACGGGAGATTTCAATGAGCAGTTCTTC TRBJ2-1 . TRBV6-4 .
CAWSGGVNTEAFF TGTGCCTGGAGTGGCGGGGTCAACACTGAAGCTTTCTTT TRBJ1-1 . TRBV30 .
CASSYSLSGGSYGYTF TGTGCCAGCAGTTACTCCCTCTCTGGGGGGAGCTATGGCTACACCTTC TRBJ1-2 . TRBV6-6 .
CASSLAWGTHYSNQPQHF TGTGCCAGCAGCTTGGCTTGGGGGACACACTATAGCAATCAGCCCCAGCATTTT TRBJ1-5 . TRBV5-8 .
CASSFGGDSYEQYF TGTGCCAGCAGCTTCGGGGGAGACTCCTACGAGCAGTACTTC TRBJ2-7 . TRBV11-3 .